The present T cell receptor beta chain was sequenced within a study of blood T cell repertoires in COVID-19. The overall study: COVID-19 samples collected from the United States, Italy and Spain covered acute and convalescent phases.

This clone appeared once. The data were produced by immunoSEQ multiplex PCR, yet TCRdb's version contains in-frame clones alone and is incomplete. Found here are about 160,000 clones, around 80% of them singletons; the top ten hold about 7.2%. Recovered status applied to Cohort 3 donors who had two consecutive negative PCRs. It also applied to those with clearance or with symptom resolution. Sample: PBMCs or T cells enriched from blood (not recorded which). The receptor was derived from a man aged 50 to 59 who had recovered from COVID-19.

CDR3 residues: CASSLSGGPYNSPLHF. As DNA, the CDR3 is TGTGCCAGCAGCCTAAGCGGGGGGCCCTATAATTCACCCCTCCACTTT. The chain has TRBV7-2 and TRBJ1-6, with D perhaps TRBD1 (6 bases). Germline V gives CDR1 SGHTA, CDR2 FQGNSA. The V end was cut by 5 bases, the J end by 2 bases, with 13 bases between. This CDR3 is built from 16 residues.